The 14 T cell receptor beta chains below come from one sample, sequenced in a study of patients and donors after allogeneic stem cell transplantation. TCRdb processed the RT-PCR reads anew with MiXCR; each CDR3 protein has one entry. Of some 87,000 distinct CDR3 sequences listed, under 50% were seen once; the top ten hold roughly 64%. Sequencing was done on a sample of blood, either unsorted or a sorted T cell fraction (not recorded which). The source is a human donor who was either an allogeneic HSCT recipient or a stem cell or donor lymphocyte infusion donor (not recorded which). It is not recorded whose cells these are; they may come from a transplant donor.

This chain connects TRBV4-3 to TRBJ1-1, with 7 bases fitting TRBD1. Per the germline V gene, CDR1 is LGHNA and CDR2 is YSLEER. The J segment lost 4 bases and the V segment lost 4 bases, leaving 6 bases of the junction unmatched. CDR3 size: 14 residues. CDR3 in amino acids: CASSLDRVGTEAFF. DNA of the CDR3: TGCGCCAGCAGCCTTGACAGGGTGGGCACTGAAGCTTTCTTT.

The rearrangement joins TRBV7-9 to TRBJ1-6, with D maybe TRBD1 (5 bases). The CDR3 totals 12 residues. CDR1 SEHNR and CDR2 FQNEAQ come from the germline V gene (reference sequence). With 2 bases removed from V and 10 bases from J, the gap between germline ends came to 6 bases. Written as DNA, the CDR3 is TGTGCCAGCAGCTTACAGGGCTCACCCCTCCACTTT. Translation gives CASSLQGSPLHF.

The chain employs TRBV27 and TRBJ2-7, with unresolved D. Trimming cost V 3 bases and J 4 bases, with 13 bases left between them. CDR1 and CDR2 from the germline V gene are MNHEY and SMNVEV (reference sequence). The CDR3 extends over 14 amino acids. The CDR3 DNA is TGTGCCAGCAGTTTGAGGTTGGATAGGTACGAGCAGTACTTC. Translated, it gives CASSLRLDRYEQYF.

This clonotype has a handful of counts. The V call is TRBV3-1, the J call TRBJ1-1, with TRBD1 matching over 7 bases. The CDR3 extends over 16 amino acids. Germline V gene data show CDR1 as LGHDT and CDR2 as YNNKEL (reference sequence). J lost 7 bases, V lost 4 bases, and 15 bases had no gene match. The CDR3 DNA is TGTGCCAGCAGCCCGAGGGACAGTCCGCTTCGAAATGAAGCTTTCTTT. Its translation: CASSPRDSPLRNEAFF.

This clonotype was seen only a few times. The V call is TRBV5-6, the J call TRBJ1-2; D gene ambiguous. The CDR3 loop spans 12 amino acids. Trimming removed 4 bases at V and 0 bases at J, with 4 bases between. Looked up from germline, CDR1 is SGHDT and CDR2 is YYEEEE. In DNA form, the CDR3 reads TGTGCCAGCAGCGTGACTAACTATGGCTACACCTTC. This encodes CASSVTNYGYTF. The full variable domain, in which reference TRBV5-6 and TRBJ1-2 provide the parts outside the CDR3, is DAGVTQSPTHLIKTRGQQVTLRCSPKSGHDTVSWYQQALGQGPQFIFQYYEEEERQRGNFPDRFSGHQFPNYSSELNVNALLLGDSALYLCASSVTNYGYTFGSGTRLTVV.

This clonotype was picked up a small number of times. The rearrangement joins TRBV12-3 or TRBV12-4 to TRBJ2-1; the match to TRBD2 covers 12 bases. This CDR3 is built from 16 residues. V gave up 4 bases and J gave up 5 bases; unmatched junction bases: 6. CDR3 loop: CASSWVTSGGHNEQFF. In DNA, the CDR3 is TGTGCCAGCAGTTGGGTGACTAGCGGGGGCCACAATGAGCAGTTCTTC.

The V and J genes are TRBV28 and TRBJ1-2, with 10 bases that match TRBD1. The ends lost 7 bases at V and 6 bases at J; junction bases unmatched: 14. Germline CDR1 reads MDHEN; CDR2 reads SYDVKM. This CDR3 comprises 16 residues. The DNA of the CDR3 is TGTGCCAGCATCACGCTCCCGACCGGGACAGGGGATGGCTACACCTTC. Translation gives CASITLPTGTGDGYTF.

The chain employs TRBV29-1 and TRBJ1-2; D call uncertain. V lost 1 base to trimming and J lost 0 bases, with 18 bases between them. Germline values: CDR1 SQVTM, CDR2 ANQGSEA. The CDR3 consists of 17 residues. The CDR3: CSVEGMGESQANYGYTF. The CDR3, as DNA: TGCAGCGTTGAAGGCATGGGTGAGAGCCAAGCTAACTATGGCTACACCTTC.

The CDR3 loop reads CASSLCRKDEQYF. The CDR3 bases are TGTGCCAGCAGCTTGTGTCGGAAGGACGAGCAGTACTTC. The J gene is TRBJ2-7, the V gene TRBV21-1. TRBV21-1 is an annotated pseudogene. The CDR3 spans 13 residues.

CDR3 sequence: CASSKKQRPGNTIYF. The CDR3 DNA reads as TGCGCCAGCAGCAAAAAACAGCGACCTGGAAACACCATATATTTT. This chain joins TRBV4-3 and TRBJ1-3; D uncertain. CDR3 length equals 15 residues. V was trimmed by 5 bases and J by 2 bases, leaving 13 bases between them. From germline, CDR1 is LGHNA and CDR2 YSLEER.

In the case of this clonotype: The junction differs from germline at one of its ends, possibly a read error. CDR3 in amino acids: CAGSSDRGRFIYGYTF. The CDR3 DNA sequence: TGTGCCGGCAGCTCCGACAGGGGGAGGTTTATTTATGGCTACACCTTC. V usage is TRBV7-8 and J usage is TRBJ1-2; the match to TRBD1 covers 9 bases. Germline V gene sequence: CDR1 SGHVS, CDR2 FQNEAQ. The CDR3 extends over 16 amino acids.

The genes are TRBV4-1 and TRBJ2-7; D remains ambiguous. There are 13 residues in the CDR3. V lost 0 bases and J 3 bases, leaving 6 bases between the germline ends. The germline CDR1 and CDR2 sequences are MGHRA and YSYEKL. This CDR3 is CASSQDDVYEQYF. The CDR3 coding sequence is TGCGCCAGCAGCCAAGATGACGTCTACGAGCAGTACTTC.

This chain connects TRBV28 to TRBJ2-7; tentatively, D is TRBD1 (6 bases). The CDR3 spans 14 residues. Per the germline V gene, CDR1 is MDHEN and CDR2 is SYDVKM. V was shortened by 8 bases and J by 5 bases, with 19 bases between the two germline ends. The CDR3 sequence: CASLRTGKAHEQYF. The CDR3 DNA is TGTGCCAGCCTACGCACAGGGAAAGCGCACGAGCAGTACTTC.

This clonotype was seen a few times. The chain joins TRBV12-3 or TRBV12-4 to TRBJ1-6; D ambiguous. The CDR3 is made up of 16 amino acids. With 6 bases removed from V and 4 bases from J, the gap between germline ends came to 16 bases. CDR3 nucleotides: TGTGCCAGCAGCCCCAGCCCCCCTTCTTATAATTCACCCCTCCACTTT. Translated, it gives CASSPSPPSYNSPLHF.